This entry lists 19 T cell receptor beta chains sequenced from one sample in a study of HIV-infected children after antiretroviral therapy interruption. Treatment noted: PENTA 11 planned treatment interruption arm or continuous ART arm. A 3' RACE protocol on RNA, with unique molecular identifiers, produced the TCR library. TCRdb re-called the 3' RACE reads through MiXCR, storing one row per CDR3 protein. Among fewer than 20,000 distinct CDR3 sequences listed, 3% to 4% were seen once. The sequencing used CD45RA+ CD4+ T cells from PBMCs, collected from a donor given antiretroviral therapy, either interrupted or continuous. The subset was: naive CD4+ CD45RA+ CD45RO- T cells. These TCRs come from a child between 2 and 17 years old with HIV.

This clonotype was detected ten times or more. CDR3 DNA sequence: TGTGCCAGCAGCACTAGTCGAGATACGCAGTATTTT. It yields the protein CASSTSRDTQYF. This chain links TRBV12-3 or TRBV12-4 with TRBJ2-3; TRBD2 might be the D (5 bases). Trimming cost V 6 bases and J 5 bases, with 9 bases left between them. The CDR3 covers 12 residues.

CDR3 amino acids: CASSIGYNNSPLHF. The CDR3 DNA reads TGTGCCAGCAGTATCGGGTACAACAATTCACCCCTCCACTTT. The chain recombines TRBV28 with TRBJ1-6; D not certain. The CDR3 spans 14 residues. Germline V gene data show CDR1 as MDHEN and CDR2 as SYDVKM. V dropped 5 bases and J dropped 7 bases, with 12 bases sitting between them.

In this sample, this clonotype turned up many times. Here the CDR3 reads CASSGDGYEQYF. In nucleotides, the CDR3 is TGTGCCAGCAGTGGGGACGGCTACGAGCAGTACTTC. The V and J genes are TRBV25-1 and TRBJ2-7; D is tentatively TRBD1 or TRBD2 (5 bases each). The ends were cut back, 4 bases at V and 3 bases at J, with 7 bases in the middle. Germline assignment: CDR1 MGHDK and CDR2 SYGVNS. This CDR3 contains 12 residues.

This clonotype has ten or more counts. The chain uses TRBV5-4 and TRBJ2-2; the match to TRBD2 covers 9 bases. Germline V gene sequence: CDR1 SGHNT, CDR2 YYREEE (reference sequence). Losses at the gene ends were 4 bases for V and 3 bases for J; bases not matched to a gene: 10. There are 17 residues in the CDR3. The CDR3 DNA sequence: TGTGCCAGCAGCCGGGCGGGACTAGCTCATTACACCGGGGAGCTGTTTTTT. Translating gives CASSRAGLAHYTGELFF.

By sample share, this clonotype is medium-sized (0.01 to 0.1%). The chain joins TRBV7-3 to TRBJ1-1; TRBD1 aligns across 7 bases. Germline-derived CDR1 and CDR2 are SGHTA and FQGTGA. V shed 4 bases, J shed 1 base, and the junction held 3 bases outside the gene matches. The CDR3 spans 14 residues. The CDR3 DNA follows: TGTGCCAGCAGCTCAGGGACAGCGAACACTGAAGCTTTCTTT. It is translated as CASSSGTANTEAFF. The complete variable domain, with remaining parts taken from reference TRBV7-3 and TRBJ1-1, reads GAGVSQTPSNKVTEKGKYVELRCDPISGHTALYWYRQSLGQGPEFLIYFQGTGAADDSGLPNDRFFAVRPEGSVSTLKIQRTERGDSAVYLCASSSGTANTEAFFGQGTRLTVV.

This clonotype has ten or more counts. Germline and junction disagree at one end, which may indicate a read error. The chain uses TRBV5-4 and TRBJ2-7, with D unresolved. The CDR3 consists of 8 residues. Germline V gene lookup returns CDR1 SGHNT and CDR2 YYREEE (reference sequence). The CDR3 is CASSFSPF. Written as DNA, the CDR3 is TGTGCCAGCAGCTTTTCCCCTTTC.

The table lists this clonotype with many counts. This chain connects TRBV10-3 to TRBJ1-2; 8 bases line up with TRBD1. Germline CDR1 is ENHRY and CDR2 is SYGVKD. This CDR3 is built from 16 residues. V shed 5 bases, J shed 11 bases, and the junction held 19 bases outside the gene matches. The DNA for the CDR3 is TGTGCCATCAGTTGGGCGGAGGCAGGGGGCGGCCTTACTTACACCTTC. Residues: CAISWAEAGGGLTYTF.

By sample fraction, this clonotype is medium-sized. V gene TRBV7-2 combines with J gene TRBJ2-7; tentatively, D is TRBD2 (5 bases). Trimming took 2 bases from V and 1 from J, leaving 12 bases between them. The CDR3 is 15 residues long. The germline gives CDR1 SGHTA, CDR2 FQGNSA. DNA of the CDR3: TGTGCCAGCAGCTTAACGCGTACGGGGTCCTACGAGCAGTACTTC. Protein product: CASSLTRTGSYEQYF.

Ten or more counts support this clonotype. The V gene is TRBV6-6, the J gene TRBJ2-7; 7 bases are a match to TRBD1. The germline CDR1 and CDR2 sequences are MNHNY and SVGAGI (reference sequence). V was pared by 6 bases and J by 3 bases, with 11 bases of the junction left unmatched. The CDR3 is 15 amino acids. The CDR3 DNA reads TGTGCCAGCAGCCCCCGGGACAGCTACCTCTACGAGCAGTACTTC. It encodes CASSPRDSYLYEQYF.

This clonotype was observed at least ten times. The chain is built from TRBV5-1 and TRBJ2-1; 9 nucleotides line up with TRBD2. V was clipped by 2 bases and J by 6 bases; unmatched bases: 3. Per germline, CDR1 SGHRS and CDR2 YFSETQ. There are 14 residues in the CDR3. CDR3 nucleotides: TGCGCCAGCAGCTTAAGCGGGGGGCGCAATGAGCAGTTCTTC. As protein: CASSLSGGRNEQFF. The variable domain in full, completed from reference TRBV5-1 and TRBJ2-1, reads KAGVTQTPRYLIKTRGQQVTLSCSPISGHRSVSWYQQTPGQGLQFLFEYFSETQRNKGNFPGRFSGRQFSNSRSEMNVSTLELGDSALYLCASSLSGGRNEQFFGPGTRLTVL.

By sample fraction, this clonotype is large (0.1 to 1%). The chain combines TRBV7-2 with TRBJ2-1, with D maybe TRBD2 (5 bases). CDR3 length equals 13 residues. V lost 0 bases and J lost 10, with 10 bases in between. Germline V lookup: CDR1 SGHTA, CDR2 FQGNSA. CDR3 loop: CASSLASAGEQFF. The CDR3, as DNA: TGTGCCAGCAGCTTAGCGTCGGCGGGCGAGCAGTTCTTC.

This clonotype was seen ten or more times. This rearrangement joins TRBV7-3 to TRBJ1-6; 8 bases are a match to TRBD1. The V segment lost 4 bases and the J segment 9 bases; nucleotides outside the gene matches: 8. This CDR3 has 15 residues. CDR1 is SGHTA and CDR2 is FQGTGA in the germline V gene. The CDR3 nucleotides read TGTGCCAGCAGCTCTGGACAGGGCCATGGTTCACCCCTCCACTTT. Residues: CASSSGQGHGSPLHF.

This clonotype was seen repeatedly, ten times or more. The chain recombines TRBV11-2 with TRBJ2-3; D is uncertain. The CDR3 is 16 amino acids. CDR1 and CDR2 from the germline V gene are SGHAT and FQNNGV. The ends were cut back, 1 base at V and 0 bases at J, with 11 bases in the middle. CDR3 region: CASSLGYGTSTDTQYF. The CDR3 nucleotides are TGTGCCAGCAGCTTAGGTTATGGAACTAGCACAGATACGCAGTATTTT.

This clonotype was counted at least ten times. The chain employs TRBV24-1 and TRBJ2-7; perhaps TRBD1 as D (5 bases). CDR1 and CDR2 (germline): KGHDR, SFDVKD. V lost 4 bases, J lost 3 bases, and 12 bases lay in between. The CDR3 covers 14 residues. This CDR3 is CATSEAGIGYEQYF. The DNA of the CDR3 is TGTGCCACCAGTGAAGCAGGGATCGGCTACGAGCAGTACTTC.

This clonotype was seen repeatedly, ten times or more. The chain recombines TRBV20-1 with TRBJ2-5; TRBD1 is a possible D gene (6 bases). Between the trimmed V and J ends, which lost 6 bases and 0 bases, there was a span of 8 bases. Germline CDR1 reads DFQATT; CDR2 reads SNEGSKA (reference sequence). CDR3 length equals 12 residues. CDR3 DNA: TGCAGTGCCCGGACAGACCAAGAGACCCAGTACTTC. Its protein is CSARTDQETQYF.

Within the sample, this clonotype is medium-sized. Sequence at one end of the junction differs from germline and may be a read error. The CDR3, as DNA: TGTGCCAGTAGTTTAGATCCGGGAACCTACGAGCAGTACTTC. Amino acids: CASSLDPGTYEQYF. The chain links TRBV12-3 or TRBV12-4 to TRBJ2-7; D possibly corresponds to TRBD2 (5 bases). The CDR3 consists of 14 residues.

This clonotype was detected ten times or more. The V and J genes are TRBV3-1 and TRBJ1-3; weak D call: TRBD1 (6 bases). V gave up 4 bases and J gave up 4 bases, with 11 bases separating them. The germline V gene encodes CDR1 LGHDT and CDR2 YNNKEL (reference sequence). This CDR3 comprises 14 residues. This CDR3 reads CASSPGQIGNTIYF. In DNA, the CDR3 is TGTGCCAGCAGCCCTGGACAGATCGGAAACACCATATATTTT.

A few counts support this clonotype. This chain's CDR3 is CASFSRIPGSPLHF. The CDR3 region has the DNA TGTGCCAGTTTTTCACGGATTCCCGGTTCACCCCTCCACTTT. The chain has TRBV19 and TRBJ1-6; D remains ambiguous. Per the germline V gene, CDR1 is LNHDA and CDR2 is SQIVND (reference sequence). Trimming stripped 8 bases from V and 9 bases from J, with 17 bases between. The CDR3 is 14 amino acids.

Ten or more counts support this clonotype. The chain uses TRBV19 and TRBJ1-1; the D gene is possibly TRBD1 (6 bases). CDR1 LNHDA and CDR2 SQIVND come from the germline V gene (reference sequence). There are 15 residues in the CDR3. The V end lost 1 base, the J end lost 6 bases, and 15 bases lay between the germline ends. CDR3 bases: TGTGCCAGTAGTATAGTCCCCAGGGGTGGGGCTGAAGCTTTCTTT. Translation gives CASSIVPRGGAEAFF.